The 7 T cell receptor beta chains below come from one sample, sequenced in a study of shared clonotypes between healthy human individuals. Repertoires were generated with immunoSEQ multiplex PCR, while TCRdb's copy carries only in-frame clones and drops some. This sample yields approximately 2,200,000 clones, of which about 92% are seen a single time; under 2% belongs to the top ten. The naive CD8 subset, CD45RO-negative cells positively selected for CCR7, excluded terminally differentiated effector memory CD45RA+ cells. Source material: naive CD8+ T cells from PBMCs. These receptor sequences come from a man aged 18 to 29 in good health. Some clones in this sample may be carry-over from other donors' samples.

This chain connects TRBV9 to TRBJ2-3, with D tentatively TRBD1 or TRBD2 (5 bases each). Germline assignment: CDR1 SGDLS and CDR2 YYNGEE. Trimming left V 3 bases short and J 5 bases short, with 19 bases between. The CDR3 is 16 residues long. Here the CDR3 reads CASSASGTSAGDTQYF. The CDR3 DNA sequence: TGTGCCAGCAGCGCCTCCGGGACCAGCGCAGGAGATACGCAGTATTTT.

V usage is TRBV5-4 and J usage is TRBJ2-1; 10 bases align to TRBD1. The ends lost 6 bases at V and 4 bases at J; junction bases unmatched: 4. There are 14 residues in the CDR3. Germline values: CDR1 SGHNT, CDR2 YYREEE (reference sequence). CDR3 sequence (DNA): TGTGCCAGCACAGCGGGACAGGGGTACAATGAGCAGTTCTTC. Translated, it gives CASTAGQGYNEQFF.

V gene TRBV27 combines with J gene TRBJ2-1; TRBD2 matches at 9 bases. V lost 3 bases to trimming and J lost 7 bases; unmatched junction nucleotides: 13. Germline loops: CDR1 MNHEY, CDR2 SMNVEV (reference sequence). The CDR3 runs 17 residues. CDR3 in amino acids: CASSFVKVAGVENEQFF. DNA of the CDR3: TGTGCCAGCAGTTTCGTTAAGGTAGCGGGAGTGGAAAATGAGCAGTTCTTC.

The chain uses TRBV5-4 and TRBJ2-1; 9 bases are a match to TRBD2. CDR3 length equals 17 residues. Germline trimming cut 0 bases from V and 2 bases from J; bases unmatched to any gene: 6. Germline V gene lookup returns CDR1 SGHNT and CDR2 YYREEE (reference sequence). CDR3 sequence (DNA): TGTGCCAGCAGCTTGGAGTCTAGCGGGATTACCTACAATGAGCAGTTCTTC. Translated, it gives CASSLESSGITYNEQFF.

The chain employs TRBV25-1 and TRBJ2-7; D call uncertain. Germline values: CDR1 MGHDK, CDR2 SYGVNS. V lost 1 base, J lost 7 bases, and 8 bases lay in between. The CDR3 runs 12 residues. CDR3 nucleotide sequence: TGTGCCAGCAGTGAATCTCCCAATGAGCAGTACTTC. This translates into CASSESPNEQYF.

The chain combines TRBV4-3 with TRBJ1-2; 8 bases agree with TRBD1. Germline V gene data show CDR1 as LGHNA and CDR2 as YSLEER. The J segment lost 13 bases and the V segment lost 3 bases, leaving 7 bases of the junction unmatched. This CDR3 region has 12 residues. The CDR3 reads CASSHPGTGRTF. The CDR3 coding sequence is TGCGCCAGCAGCCACCCAGGGACAGGACGCACCTTC.

CDR3 in amino acids: CASSSLAGGGDEQFF. CDR3 in DNA: TGTGCCAGCAGCTCACTAGCGGGAGGTGGGGATGAGCAGTTCTTC. The V and J genes are TRBV7-3 and TRBJ2-1; 12 bases map to TRBD2. J lost 8 bases, V lost 4 bases, and 6 bases had no gene match. The CDR3 runs 15 residues. Germline V gives CDR1 SGHTA, CDR2 FQGTGA. Combining the CDR3 with reference TRBV7-3 and TRBJ2-1 gives the whole variable domain GAGVSQTPSNKVTEKGKYVELRCDPISGHTALYWYRQSLGQGPEFLIYFQGTGAADDSGLPNDRFFAVRPEGSVSTLKIQRTERGDSAVYLCASSSLAGGGDEQFFGPGTRLTVL.